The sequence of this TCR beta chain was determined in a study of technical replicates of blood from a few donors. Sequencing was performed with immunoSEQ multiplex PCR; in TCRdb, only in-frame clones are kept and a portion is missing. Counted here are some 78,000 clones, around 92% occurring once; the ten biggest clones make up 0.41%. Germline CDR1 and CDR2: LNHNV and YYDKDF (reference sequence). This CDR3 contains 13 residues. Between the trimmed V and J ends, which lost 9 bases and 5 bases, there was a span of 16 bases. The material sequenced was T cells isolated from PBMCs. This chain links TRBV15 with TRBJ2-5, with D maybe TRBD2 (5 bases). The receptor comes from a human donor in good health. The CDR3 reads CATMAGPGETQYF. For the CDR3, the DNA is TGTGCCACGATGGCGGGCCCGGGGGAGACCCAGTACTTC.